Presented here are 18 T cell receptor beta chains from one specimen sequenced in a study of cytomegalovirus exposure and HLA in healthy donors. TCRdb's table, derived via immunoSEQ multiplex PCR, lists solely in-frame clones and lacks some. Of 70,000 to 75,000 clones listed, 85% to 95% are singletons. Sequencing was carried out using PBMCs. The receptors derive from a young woman in good health and CMV-seropositive.

The J gene is TRBJ2-5, the V gene TRBV5-4, with 7 bases fitting TRBD1. The CDR3 contains 14 residues. V lost 4 bases and J lost 0; bases outside the gene matches: 3. Germline CDR1 and CDR2: SGHNT and YYREEE (reference sequence). The DNA of the CDR3 is TGTGCCAGCAGCGCGACAGGGCACCAAGAGACCCAGTACTTC. Protein: CASSATGHQETQYF.

This clone was detected once. The chain joins TRBV23-1 to TRBJ1-1, with unresolved D. TRBV23-1 is classed as an ORF, of uncertain function. The CDR3 is made up of 14 amino acids. V lost 9 bases and J lost 4, with 18 bases in between. The CDR3 here is CASQVAASGTEAFF. CDR3 nucleotide sequence: TGCGCCAGTCAGGTAGCGGCGAGTGGCACTGAAGCTTTCTTT.

The chain couples TRBV6-6 to TRBJ2-7, with D possibly matching TRBD1 (5 bases). Germline V gene lookup returns CDR1 MNHNY and CDR2 SVGAGI (reference sequence). Trimming removed 4 bases from V and 0 bases from J, with 16 bases in between. The CDR3 is 16 amino acids. CDR3 residues: CASSSGQGKTSYEQYF. As DNA, the CDR3 is TGTGCCAGCAGTTCCGGACAAGGAAAAACCTCCTACGAGCAGTACTTC.

The J gene is TRBJ2-7, the V gene TRBV28, with a possible D match to TRBD2 (5 bases). V lost 4 bases and J lost 6, with 13 bases in between. Germline V CDR1 and CDR2: MDHEN, SYDVKM. This CDR3 is 13 amino acids long. The CDR3 DNA is TGTGCCAGCAGTTCCCCGGGGTATCGCGAGCAGTACTTC. Protein: CASSSPGYREQYF.

The chain uses TRBV7-6 and TRBJ2-2; D is possibly TRBD2 (6 bases). Germline-derived CDR1 and CDR2 are SGHVS and FNYEAQ. The CDR3 contains 15 residues. The V gene lost 5 bases and the J gene lost 0 bases, with 10 bases spanning the gap. CDR3 nucleotides: TGTGCCAGCAGCCCAACTAGCCCGAACACCGGGGAGCTGTTTTTT. Translating it yields CASSPTSPNTGELFF.

The chain carries TRBV2 and TRBJ1-6; 11 nucleotides match TRBD1. V lost 3 bases, J lost 0 bases, and 4 bases stayed unmatched. Per germline, CDR1 SNHLY and CDR2 FYNNEI. The CDR3 is made up of 18 amino acids. The CDR3 DNA reads TGTGCCAGCAGTGATCCGGGGACAGGGGGCTCCTATAATTCACCCCTCCACTTT. It encodes CASSDPGTGGSYNSPLHF.

This chain links TRBV5-1 with TRBJ2-5; a weak D match, TRBD2 (6 bases). V was pared by 1 base and J by 7 bases, with 14 bases between. The CDR3 spans 14 residues. Germline V lookup: CDR1 SGHRS, CDR2 YFSETQ. The CDR3 is CASSLSSGQRTQYF. Here the CDR3 DNA reads TGCGCCAGCAGCTTGTCCAGCGGGCAAAGGACCCAGTACTTC.

The V gene is TRBV28, the J gene TRBJ1-1; D ambiguous. The CDR3 totals 14 residues. From germline, CDR1 is MDHEN and CDR2 SYDVKM. Trimming left V 5 bases short and J 1 base short, with 11 bases between. DNA for the CDR3: TGTGCCAGCAGTCAAGCAACAGAGAACACTGAAGCTTTCTTT. Its translation: CASSQATENTEAFF.

In nucleotides, the CDR3 is TGCGCCAGCAGCTTGGCCCGGGGTCTGCCCGTGCAAGAGACCCAGTACTTC. Its translation: CASSLARGLPVQETQYF. This chain links TRBV5-1 with TRBJ2-5; D possibly corresponds to TRBD2 (5 bases). Trimming took off 0 bases at V and 2 bases at J, with 17 bases between the two ends. This CDR3 has 17 residues. Per germline, CDR1 SGHRS and CDR2 YFSETQ.

The rearrangement links TRBV6-1 to TRBJ1-2; a possible D gene is TRBD1 (6 bases). V shed 6 bases and J shed 5 bases, with 19 bases lying between them. Germline CDR1 reads MNHNS; CDR2 reads SASEGT. This CDR3 is 15 amino acids long. The CDR3 bases are TGTGCCAGCAGAAGCCTCACAGGGACCGGTTATGGCTACACCTTC. Its protein product is CASRSLTGTGYGYTF.

The chain links TRBV30 to TRBJ2-2; D is unclear. V shed 2 bases and J shed 4 bases, with 14 bases lying between them. This CDR3 comprises 15 residues. Germline V lookup: CDR1 GTSNPN, CDR2 SVGIG (reference sequence). CDR3 in DNA: TGTGCCTGGAGTCCTTGGCAGTCTTTCACCGGGGAGCTGTTTTTT. Its protein is CAWSPWQSFTGELFF. The variable domain in full, with the rest retrieved from reference TRBV30 and TRBJ2-2, is SQTIHQWPATLVQPVGSPLSLECTVEGTSNPNLYWYRQAAGRGLQLLFYSVGIGQISSEVPQNLSASRPQDRQFILSSKKLLLSDSGFYLCAWSPWQSFTGELFFGEGSRLTVL.

In DNA form, the CDR3 reads TGTGCCAGCAGAAAAACCCAAACAATTACAGGGATGGTGGCTGAAGCTTTCTTT. Translating it yields CASRKTQTITGMVAEAFF. The chain joins TRBV2 to TRBJ1-1, with D maybe TRBD1 (6 bases). V gave up 6 bases and J gave up 6 bases, with 29 bases separating them. The germline V gene has CDR1 SNHLY and CDR2 FYNNEI. This CDR3 has 18 residues.

V is TRBV7-6 and J is TRBJ2-5; TRBD2 matches 13 bases. The CDR3 runs 15 residues. The trim removed 5 bases at V and 9 bases at J, leaving 9 bases unmatched. CDR1 and CDR2 (germline): SGHVS, FNYEAQ. The CDR3 sequence: CASSPGTSGAESQYF. The CDR3 DNA sequence: TGTGCCAGCAGCCCCGGGACTAGCGGGGCCGAGTCCCAGTACTTC.

The rearrangement links TRBV7-2 to TRBJ2-7; a weak D match, TRBD1 (5 bases). The CDR3 runs 14 residues. Germline V gene lookup returns CDR1 SGHTA and CDR2 FQGNSA. Trimming left V 0 bases short and J 3 bases short, with 9 bases between. The CDR3 coding sequence is TGTGCCAGCAGCTTAGCGCGACAGAACTACGAGCAGTACTTC. This sequence encodes CASSLARQNYEQYF.

V usage is TRBV7-6 and J usage is TRBJ2-1; a weak D match, TRBD2 (5 bases). Trimming left V 4 bases short and J 6 bases short, with 10 bases between. This CDR3 comprises 13 residues. Germline assignment: CDR1 SGHVS and CDR2 FNYEAQ. The CDR3 DNA follows: TGTGCCAGCAGCTCCCTAGCAACCAATGAGCAGTTCTTC. Residues: CASSSLATNEQFF.

This chain links TRBV10-3 with TRBJ2-7, with unresolved D. V lost 0 bases and J lost 3, with 6 bases in between. From germline, CDR1 is ENHRY and CDR2 SYGVKD. The CDR3 runs to 13 residues. The CDR3 loop is CAISESNGYEQYF. For the CDR3, the DNA is TGTGCCATCAGTGAGTCGAACGGCTACGAGCAGTACTTC.

The V gene is TRBV28, the J gene TRBJ2-1, with D uncertain. This CDR3 contains 13 residues. Trimming left V 1 base short and J 4 bases short, with 5 bases between. Germline V gene data show CDR1 as MDHEN and CDR2 as SYDVKM. This chain's CDR3 is CASSLLRYNEQFF. In nucleotides, the CDR3 is TGTGCCAGCAGTTTATTACGGTACAATGAGCAGTTCTTC.

The genes are TRBV29-1 and TRBJ1-2, with D unclear. The CDR3 runs to 14 residues. The V and J ends lost 1 base and 2 bases respectively, with 11 bases between them. Germline V CDR1 and CDR2: SQVTM, ANQGSEA. The CDR3 sequence is CSVEAGYNNYGYTF. The CDR3 nucleotides are TGCAGCGTTGAAGCAGGTTACAACAACTATGGCTACACCTTC.